This passage covers 21 T cell receptor beta chains from one sample sequenced in a study of cytotoxic CD8 clonotypes in ibrutinib-treated CLL. The repertoire was sequenced with immunoSEQ multiplex PCR; TCRdb's copy has only in-frame clones and lacks some. The sample has fewer than 400,000 clones; roughly 71% are singletons. Sample: PBMCs, taken after 36 months of ibrutinib treatment. The source is a human donor with chronic lymphocytic leukemia.

The rearrangement links TRBV4-1 to TRBJ2-7; 7 bases map to TRBD1. Germline CDR1 is MGHRA and CDR2 is YSYEKL. The CDR3 totals 15 residues. Trimming took 4 bases from V and 0 from J; bases not matched to a gene: 6. CDR3 coding DNA: TGCGCCAGCAGCCGCCGAGGGGACAGCTCCTACGAGCAGTACTTC. This translates into CASSRRGDSSYEQYF.

This rearrangement joins TRBV4-1 to TRBJ2-1; 12 positions match TRBD1. V lost 5 bases to trimming and J lost 8 bases; unmatched junction nucleotides: 10. The CDR3 runs 16 residues. CDR1 is MGHRA, CDR2 YSYEKL, per germline. CDR3 in amino acids: CASSTHPGQGAHEQFF. The CDR3 DNA sequence: TGCGCCAGCAGCACCCACCCGGGACAGGGGGCACATGAGCAGTTCTTC.

V gene TRBV2 combines with J gene TRBJ2-6; 9 bases align to TRBD1. Germline CDR1 is SNHLY and CDR2 is FYNNEI. Trimming at V came to 8 bases and at J to 0 bases, leaving 8 bases not matched to a gene. The CDR3 consists of 17 residues. The CDR3 reads CASEGGTGNSGANVLTF. The CDR3 DNA sequence: TGTGCCAGCGAAGGGGGGACAGGGAACTCTGGGGCCAACGTCCTGACTTTC.

This clone came up a few times. The genes are TRBV28 and TRBJ1-5; D remains ambiguous. V was trimmed by 4 bases and J by 4 bases, leaving 14 bases between them. The germline V gene encodes CDR1 MDHEN and CDR2 SYDVKM. This CDR3 contains 15 residues. The CDR3 DNA reads as TGTGCCAGCAGTTCGACCCCCGGAGGGAATCAGCCCCAGCATTTT. Translated: CASSSTPGGNQPQHF.

V and J are TRBV10-3 and TRBJ2-5; D is possibly TRBD1 (6 bases). CDR1 ENHRY and CDR2 SYGVKD come from the germline V gene. The CDR3 runs 12 residues. Between the trimmed V and J ends, which lost 5 bases and 4 bases, there was a span of 8 bases. CDR3 region: CAISLQGETQYF. As DNA, the CDR3 is TGTGCCATCAGTCTACAGGGAGAGACCCAGTACTTC.

Comments on this clone: Other DNA sequences within the sample encode an identical CDR3. The chain couples TRBV18 to TRBJ2-3; D possibly corresponds to TRBD1 (5 bases). The V end lost 4 bases, the J end lost 0 bases, and 8 bases lay between the germline ends. The CDR3 length is 14 residues. Germline loops: CDR1 KGHSH, CDR2 LQKENI. The CDR3 loop reads CASSRAGSTDTQYF. CDR3 bases: TGTGCCAGCTCACGTGCAGGGAGCACAGATACGCAGTATTTT.

The genes are TRBV2 and TRBJ1-2, with D possibly TRBD1 on 5 matching bases. CDR3 length: 15 amino acids. Germline V gene sequence: CDR1 SNHLY, CDR2 FYNNEI. V shed 1 base and J shed 7 bases, with 16 bases lying between them. CDR3 DNA sequence: TGTGCCAGCAGTGAAGGGTTTGTGGGACCCAGTGGCTACACCTTC. This codes for CASSEGFVGPSGYTF. The full variable domain, with the rest looked up from reference TRBV2 and TRBJ1-2, is EPEVTQTPSHQVTQMGQEVILRCVPISNHLYFYWYRQILGQKVEFLVSFYNNEISEKSEIFDDQFSVERPDGSNFTLKIRSTKLEDSAMYFCASSEGFVGPSGYTFGSGTRLTVV.

V is TRBV6-5 and J is TRBJ1-5; D unclear. CDR1 is MNHEY and CDR2 is SVGAGI in the germline V gene. V lost 8 bases and J 0 bases, leaving 11 bases between the germline ends. This CDR3 has 14 residues. The CDR3 nucleotides read TGTGCCAGCTCGTGGGCAGATAGCAATCAGCCCCAGCATTTT. Amino acids: CASSWADSNQPQHF.

The rearrangement links TRBV29-1 to TRBJ2-7; TRBD1 agrees at 7 bases. Germline values: CDR1 SQVTM, CDR2 ANQGSEA. The junction had 5 bases not matched to a gene; V was cut back by 6 bases and J by 0 bases. This CDR3 comprises 13 residues. CDR3 protein: CSVLTGDSYEQYF. The CDR3 region has the DNA TGCAGCGTGCTAACAGGGGACTCCTACGAGCAGTACTTC.

This clone was seen a few times. V is TRBV28 and J is TRBJ1-2; possibly TRBD1 for D (6 bases). The V end lost 3 bases, the J end lost 2 bases, and 7 bases lay between the germline ends. This CDR3 is 13 amino acids long. Germline V CDR1 and CDR2: MDHEN, SYDVKM. CDR3 in DNA: TGTGCCAGCAGTTTCGGACAGAACTATGGCTACACCTTC. Amino acid sequence: CASSFGQNYGYTF.

This clone was seen a handful of times. The chain links TRBV7-9 to TRBJ1-2, with a possible D match to TRBD1 (6 bases). Trimming took 4 bases from V and 0 from J, leaving 9 bases between them. Germline V gene sequence: CDR1 SEHNR, CDR2 FQNEAQ (reference sequence). This CDR3 is built from 14 residues. The CDR3 region is CASSSTGANYGYTF. For the CDR3, the DNA is TGTGCCAGCAGCTCGACAGGAGCTAACTATGGCTACACCTTC.

This chain connects TRBV5-6 to TRBJ2-3; perhaps D is TRBD1 or TRBD2 (5 bases each). This CDR3 is built from 15 residues. Germline V gene lookup returns CDR1 SGHDT and CDR2 YYEEEE. V lost 1 base to trimming and J lost 1 base, with 10 bases between them. CDR3 DNA sequence: TGTGCCAGCAGCTTGTACTTGGGGGGCACAGATACGCAGTATTTT. Protein product: CASSLYLGGTDTQYF.

In the case of this clone: Other DNA sequences in this specimen translate into the identical CDR3. V gene TRBV19 combines with J gene TRBJ2-3, with unresolved D. Germline-derived CDR1 and CDR2 are LNHDA and SQIVND (reference sequence). V lost 1 base, J lost 1 base, and 6 bases lay in between. The CDR3 loop spans 14 amino acids. CDR3 sequence reads: CASSIGQGTDTQYF. CDR3 DNA sequence: TGTGCCAGTAGTATAGGACAAGGCACAGATACGCAGTATTTT.

This clone was seen once. The V and J genes are TRBV5-1 and TRBJ2-3; 7 nucleotides match TRBD2. CDR1 SGHRS and CDR2 YFSETQ come from the germline V gene. Trimming removed 4 bases from V and 6 bases from J; junction bases left unmatched: 14. The CDR3 has 16 residues. For the CDR3, the DNA is TGCGCCAGCAGCCCCCGTGGGGGGGACCAAGGTGATACGCAGTATTTT. Protein sequence: CASSPRGGDQGDTQYF.

This clone was observed a few times. The chain combines TRBV5-1 with TRBJ2-7; D tentatively fits TRBD1 or TRBD2 (6 bases each). The CDR3 is 14 amino acids. V was shortened by 3 bases and J by 5 bases, with 15 bases between the two germline ends. Germline loops: CDR1 SGHRS, CDR2 YFSETQ. In DNA form, the CDR3 reads TGCGCCAGCAGCTGGGAACAGGGAGGCGACGAGCAGTACTTC. Amino acid sequence: CASSWEQGGDEQYF.

This chain links TRBV5-6 with TRBJ1-1; 10 bases are a match to TRBD1. J was trimmed by 8 bases and V by 6 bases; bases with no gene match: 7. The CDR3 covers 13 residues. Germline lookup yields CDR1 SGHDT and CDR2 YYEEEE. The CDR3 coding sequence is TGTGCCAGCAAAAAGACAGGGGGCAACGAAGCTTTCTTT. This translates into CASKKTGGNEAFF.

V is TRBV28 and J is TRBJ1-1; D is possibly TRBD1 (5 bases). From germline, CDR1 is MDHEN and CDR2 SYDVKM. Trimming stripped 5 bases from V and 10 bases from J, with 14 bases between. This CDR3 comprises 12 residues. CDR3 sequence (DNA): TGTGCCAGCAGTCCGAGGGGTGATGGAGCTTTCTTT. It is translated as CASSPRGDGAFF.

V usage is TRBV21-1 and J usage is TRBJ1-1; the listed D gene, TRBD1, was not tested against the DNA. TRBV21-1 counts as a pseudogene. The CDR3 contains 13 residues. The DNA for the CDR3 is TGTGCCAGCAGAGTAACAGAGAACACTGAAGCTTTCTTT. Encoded protein: CASRVTENTEAFF.

This clone was picked up one time. The V and J genes are TRBV18 and TRBJ1-2; TRBD1 agrees at 12 bases. Germline V gene sequence: CDR1 KGHSH, CDR2 LQKENI. Losses at the gene ends were 3 bases for V and 7 bases for J; bases not matched to a gene: 3. The CDR3 spans 14 residues. CDR3 sequence reads: CASSPGTGGTGYTF. The DNA for the CDR3 is TGTGCCAGCTCACCGGGGACAGGGGGCACTGGCTACACCTTC.

The gene calls are TRBV27 and TRBJ2-3, with TRBD1 identical over 10 bases. Germline trimming cut 5 bases from V and 2 bases from J; bases unmatched to any gene: 13. Germline V gene lookup returns CDR1 MNHEY and CDR2 SMNVEV (reference sequence). This CDR3 is built from 18 residues. The CDR3, as DNA: TGTGCCAGCAGTATAAGACCCGGGACAGGGGTAAACACAGATACGCAGTATTTT. Its translation: CASSIRPGTGVNTDTQYF.

The chain recombines TRBV10-3 with TRBJ2-1, with TRBD2 identical over 9 bases. With 6 bases clipped from V and 0 bases from J, the junction kept 3 bases outside the gene matches. Germline V lookup: CDR1 ENHRY, CDR2 SYGVKD. This CDR3 comprises 15 residues. The CDR3 DNA is TGTGCCATCAGCTATAGCGGGGGCTCCTACAATGAGCAGTTCTTC. It specifies CAISYSGGSYNEQFF.